The following is a T cell receptor beta chain sequence with its context. Its antigen remains unknown. This specimen belongs to a study of cytomegalovirus exposure and HLA in healthy donors. Study-level information: When 398 donors were genotyped, around 77% of them were found to fall in the Caucasian-associated ancestry cluster. General observations from the study: As a later analysis showed, a missense DCLRE1C variant was linked to trimming of TCR beta V- and J-genes.

PCR involved 60 Vbeta and 13 Jbeta primers. Profiled with immunoSEQ multiplex PCR; TCRdb holds only in-frame clones, not every one. Here the sample spans about 170,000 clones, 79% being singletons. Sequencing was carried out using PBMCs. This TCR derives from a woman in her fifties or sixties in good health and CMV-seronegative.

CDR3 DNA sequence: TGTGCCAGCAGTTCGCCAAGGGGGCTGGGGAATTCACCCCTCCACTTT. Translation: CASSSPRGLGNSPLHF. The chain joins TRBV28 to TRBJ1-6; 7 bases are a match to TRBD1. The trim removed 4 bases at V and 7 bases at J, leaving 10 bases unmatched. Germline assignment: CDR1 MDHEN and CDR2 SYDVKM. The CDR3 loop spans 16 amino acids.